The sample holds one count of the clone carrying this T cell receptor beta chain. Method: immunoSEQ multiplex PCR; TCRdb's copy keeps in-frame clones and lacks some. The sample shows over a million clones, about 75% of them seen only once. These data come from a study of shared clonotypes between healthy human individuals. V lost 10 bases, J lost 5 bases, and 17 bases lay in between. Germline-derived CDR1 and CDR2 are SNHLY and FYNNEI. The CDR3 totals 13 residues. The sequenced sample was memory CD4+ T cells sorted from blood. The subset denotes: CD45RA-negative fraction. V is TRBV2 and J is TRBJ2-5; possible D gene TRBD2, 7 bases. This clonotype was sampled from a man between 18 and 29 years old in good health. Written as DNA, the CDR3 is TGTGCCACCTCCCGGGGGGCAGACGAGACCCAGTACTTC. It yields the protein CATSRGADETQYF. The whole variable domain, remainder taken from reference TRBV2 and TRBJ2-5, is EPEVTQTPSHQVTQMGQEVILRCVPISNHLYFYWYRQILGQKVEFLVSFYNNEISEKSEIFDDQFSVERPDGSNFTLKIRSTKLEDSAMYFCATSRGADETQYFGPGTRLLVL.